This T cell receptor (beta chain) was recovered during a study of shared clonotypes between healthy human individuals. In the study overall: Aged between 18 and 49, the donors were a couple of women and a few men.

As defined, naive CD8 cells were CD45RO-negative and positively selected for CCR7, with terminally differentiated effector memory CD45RA+ cells excluded. Trimming took off 0 bases at V and 0 bases at J, with 8 bases between the two ends. CDR1 is MGHRA, CDR2 YSYEKL, per germline. The CDR3 is 16 residues long. Remarks on this clone: Its target is unknown.

The assay was immunoSEQ multiplex PCR, and TCRdb's table has in-frame clones only and misses some. The repertoire consists of roughly 1,800,000 clones, with over 85% occurring once and the leading ten covering around 1.2%. Whole-study findings and limits: Some clonotypes were shared by all four sorted-subset donors, while others were not shared. The non-shared ones had lower generation probabilities than the shared ones.

This TCR derives from a man aged 18-30 years in good health. What was sequenced was naive CD8+ T cells sorted from blood. The V and J genes are TRBV4-1 and TRBJ2-2; no firm D call. CDR3 coding DNA: TGCGCCAGCAGCCAAGATATGGGCCCGAACACCGGGGAGCTGTTTTTT. It yields the protein CASSQDMGPNTGELFF.